A selection of T cell receptor beta chains follows, all from one sample in a study of cytomegalovirus exposure and HLA in healthy donors. Repertoires were generated with immunoSEQ multiplex PCR, while TCRdb's copy carries only in-frame clones and drops some. The data show about 72,000 clones, and the top ten clones hold more than 2.5%. Sequencing was done on a sample of PBMCs. The receptors were gathered from a man aged 40-49 years in good health and CMV-seronegative. Both conserved end residues are part of each CDR3. D genes are given only for firm matches.

j_call: TRBJ2-7; v_call: TRBV6-5; d_call: .; cdr3_aa: CASHGQISYEQYF; cdr3_nt: TGTGCCAGCCACGGACAGATCTCCTACGAGCAGTACTTC
j_call: TRBJ2-4; v_call: TRBV2; d_call: TRBD1; cdr3_aa: CASGGTGGKNIQYF; cdr3_nt: TGTGCCAGCGGAGGGACAGGGGGCAAAAACATTCAGTACTTC
j_call: TRBJ2-3; v_call: TRBV4-2; d_call: TRBD2; cdr3_aa: CASSAGGTPDTQYF; cdr3_nt: TGTGCCAGCAGCGCGGGGGGTACCCCAGATACGCAGTATTTT
j_call: TRBJ2-7; v_call: TRBV13; d_call: .; cdr3_aa: CASSLRGTSYEQYF; cdr3_nt: TGTGCCAGCAGCTTGAGGGGGACCTCCTACGAGCAGTACTTC
j_call: TRBJ2-5; v_call: TRBV7-2; d_call: .; cdr3_aa: CASSWTSRQETQYF; cdr3_nt: TGTGCCAGCAGCTGGACATCCCGGCAAGAGACCCAGTACTTC
j_call: TRBJ1-1; v_call: TRBV18; d_call: TRBD1; cdr3_aa: CASKIQGGAEAFF; cdr3_nt: TGTGCCAGCAAAATACAGGGGGGCGCTGAAGCTTTCTTT
j_call: TRBJ1-2; v_call: TRBV7-2; d_call: TRBD1; cdr3_aa: CASSLGTGPNYGYTF; cdr3_nt: TGTGCCAGCAGCTTAGGGACAGGCCCCAACTATGGCTACACCTTC
j_call: TRBJ1-2; v_call: TRBV7-2; d_call: TRBD1; cdr3_aa: CASSLGTGLGYTF; cdr3_nt: TGTGCCAGCAGCTTAGGGACAGGGCTAGGCTACACCTTC
j_call: TRBJ2-4; v_call: TRBV15; d_call: TRBD1; cdr3_aa: CATSRRPRDRGMNIQYF; cdr3_nt: TGTGCCACCAGCAGAAGACCCAGGGACAGGGGTATGAACATTCAGTACTTC
j_call: TRBJ2-5; v_call: TRBV28; d_call: TRBD1; cdr3_aa: CASSPTGVGETQYF; cdr3_nt: TGTGCCAGCAGTCCGACAGGGGTAGGAGAGACCCAGTACTTC
j_call: TRBJ2-2; v_call: TRBV7-9; d_call: .; cdr3_aa: CASSYSLANTGELFF; cdr3_nt: TGTGCCAGCAGCTACTCCCTTGCGAACACCGGGGAGCTGTTTTTT
j_call: TRBJ1-1; v_call: TRBV6-5; d_call: TRBD1; cdr3_aa: CASSSDRGLTEAFF; cdr3_nt: TGTGCCAGCAGCTCTGACAGGGGGCTCACTGAAGCTTTCTTT
j_call: TRBJ2-3; v_call: TRBV18; d_call: TRBD2; cdr3_aa: CASSPPSSGGADTQYF; cdr3_nt: TGTGCCAGCTCACCACCGTCCAGCGGGGGTGCAGATACGCAGTATTTT
j_call: TRBJ1-2; v_call: TRBV29-1; d_call: TRBD1; cdr3_aa: CSVEDLGQVGYGYTF; cdr3_nt: TGCAGCGTTGAAGATCTTGGACAGGTCGGCTATGGCTACACCTTC
j_call: TRBJ1-3; v_call: TRBV30; d_call: TRBD1; cdr3_aa: CAWKPGQANTIYF; cdr3_nt: TGTGCCTGGAAGCCGGGACAGGCGAACACCATATATTTT